These T cell receptor beta chains were read from a single sample in a study of T cells in Graves' hyperthyroidism and ophthalmopathy. Each CDR3 protein is one row after TCRdb ran MiXCR on the multiplex PCR reads. The data show about 500,000 distinct CDR3 sequences, around 43% seen once. The sequencing sample was made of peripheral blood or thyroid tissue (not recorded which). These receptors originate from an adult woman with Graves' disease, either hyperthyroidism or ophthalmopathy (not recorded which). The CDR3 runs from the conserved cysteine through the conserved F or W. Each record gives: D gene, J gene, V gene, clone size, CDR3 protein, CDR3 DNA. The D gene is left open where the match is weak. The size entry is marked missing in some rows and otherwise reads once, few, many or a size class.

D gene: .; J gene: TRBJ1-6; V gene: TRBV5-1; clone size: once; CDR3 protein: CASSAKTFDSNNSPLHF; CDR3 DNA: TGCGCCAGCAGCGCGAAAACCTTTGACAGCAATAATTCACCCCTCCACTTT
D gene: TRBD1; J gene: TRBJ1-6; V gene: TRBV10-2; clone size: .; CDR3 protein: CASREQGVASPLHF; CDR3 DNA: TGCGCCAGCAGGGAACAGGGGGTAGCCTCACCCCTCCACTTT
D gene: TRBD2; J gene: TRBJ2-7; V gene: TRBV11-3; clone size: many; CDR3 protein: CASRRGTSGSYEQYF; CDR3 DNA: TGTGCCAGCAGACGTGGGACTAGCGGGAGTTACGAGCAGTACTTC
D gene: TRBD2; J gene: TRBJ2-2; V gene: TRBV2; clone size: .; CDR3 protein: CATTGLAGVAGELFF; CDR3 DNA: TGTGCCACTACTGGACTAGCGGGAGTAGCCGGGGAGCTGTTTTTT
D gene: .; J gene: TRBJ1-6; V gene: TRBV29-1; clone size: once; CDR3 protein: CSVPTDQGTQYF; CDR3 DNA: TGCAGCGTTCCGACGGATCAAGGGACCCAGTACTTT
D gene: TRBD2; J gene: TRBJ2-7; V gene: TRBV5-6; clone size: many; CDR3 protein: CASSPGLAGVIGQYF; CDR3 DNA: TGTGCCAGCAGCCCGGGACTAGCGGGAGTCATCGGGCAGTACTTC
D gene: .; J gene: TRBJ1-1; V gene: TRBV20-1; clone size: once; CDR3 protein: CSVIEGRYTEAFF; CDR3 DNA: TGCAGTGTAATCGAGGGAAGGTACACTGAAGCTTTCTTT
D gene: .; J gene: TRBJ1-5; V gene: TRBV7-8; clone size: many; CDR3 protein: CASSSRTAQPQHF; CDR3 DNA: TGTGCCAGCAGTTCCCGGACGGCTCAGCCCCAGCATTTT
D gene: TRBD1; J gene: TRBJ1-1; V gene: TRBV6-5; clone size: .; CDR3 protein: CASGGQAPDTEAFF; CDR3 DNA: TGTGCCAGCGGGGGACAGGCCCCAGACACTGAAGCTTTCTTT
D gene: .; J gene: TRBJ2-2; V gene: TRBV15; clone size: few; CDR3 protein: CATSRDSGGTGELFF; CDR3 DNA: TGTGCCACCAGCAGAGATTCCGGGGGCACCGGGGAGCTGTTTTTT
D gene: TRBD1; J gene: TRBJ2-5; V gene: TRBV7-9; clone size: .; CDR3 protein: CASSHRDRRYREETQNF; CDR3 DNA: TGTGCCAGCAGCCACCGGGACAGGAGATATAGGGAAGAGACCCAGAACTTC
D gene: .; J gene: TRBJ1-2; V gene: TRBV5-1; clone size: many; CDR3 protein: CASTPGGGRGDYGYTF; CDR3 DNA: TGCGCCAGCACCCCGGGTGGGGGGCGAGGAGACTATGGCTACACCTTC
D gene: .; J gene: TRBJ2-2; V gene: TRBV7-6; clone size: many; CDR3 protein: CASSQTLDTGELFF; CDR3 DNA: TGTGCCAGCAGCCAGACCCTTGACACCGGGGAGCTGTTTTTT
D gene: TRBD1; J gene: TRBJ1-1; V gene: TRBV7-2; clone size: .; CDR3 protein: CASSLTGPGNTEAFF; CDR3 DNA: TGTGCCAGCAGCTTGACAGGGCCCGGAAACACTGAAGCTTTCTTT
D gene: .; J gene: TRBJ1-4; V gene: TRBV6-5; clone size: few; CDR3 protein: CASREGRRNEKLFF; CDR3 DNA: TGTGCCAGTCGCGAGGGGCGGAGAAATGAAAAACTGTTTTTT
D gene: TRBD2; J gene: TRBJ2-3; V gene: TRBV20-1; clone size: .; CDR3 protein: CSAGTSGSSDTQYF; CDR3 DNA: TGCAGTGCTGGGACTAGCGGGAGTTCGGATACGCAGTATTTT
D gene: .; J gene: TRBJ1-1; V gene: TRBV7-9; clone size: many; CDR3 protein: CASSLTGSSAGAFF; CDR3 DNA: TGTGCCAGCAGCTTAACAGGATCTTCCGCCGGGGCTTTCTTT
D gene: TRBD1; J gene: TRBJ2-7; V gene: TRBV6-6; clone size: .; CDR3 protein: CASRGSGQGSYGQYF; CDR3 DNA: TGTGCCAGCAGGGGATCGGGACAGGGATCCTACGGGCAGTACTTC
D gene: TRBD1; J gene: TRBJ2-7; V gene: TRBV7-9; clone size: .; CDR3 protein: CASSPPSGQGNEQYF; CDR3 DNA: TGTGCCAGCAGCCCGCCCTCGGGACAGGGGAACGAGCAGTACTTC
D gene: TRBD2; J gene: TRBJ2-5; V gene: TRBV10-2; clone size: many; CDR3 protein: CASSESFGRETQYF; CDR3 DNA: TGCGCCAGCAGTGAGTCCTTCGGGAGGGAGACCCAGTACTTC
D gene: .; J gene: TRBJ1-1; V gene: TRBV7-2; clone size: .; CDR3 protein: CASSLVDRKAFF; CDR3 DNA: TGTGCCAGCAGCTTGGTTGACAGGAAAGCTTTCTTT
D gene: .; J gene: TRBJ2-2; V gene: TRBV7-9; clone size: .; CDR3 protein: CASSLTKANTTYF; CDR3 DNA: TGTGCCAGCAGCTTAACAAAGGCGAACACCACATATTTT
D gene: TRBD2; J gene: TRBJ2-7; V gene: TRBV5-4; clone size: few; CDR3 protein: CAPEPSGIEEQYF; CDR3 DNA: TGTGCCCCCGAGCCTAGCGGGATTGAAGAGCAGTACTTC
D gene: .; J gene: TRBJ2-5; V gene: TRBV5-1; clone size: .; CDR3 protein: CASSPDSPNQPQYF; CDR3 DNA: TGCGCCAGCAGCCCGGACAGCCCCAATCAGCCCCAGTACTTC
D gene: .; J gene: TRBJ2-7; V gene: TRBV7-6; clone size: many; CDR3 protein: CASSLAPGVENEQYF; CDR3 DNA: TGTGCCAGCAGCTTGGCCCCCGGGGTGGAGAACGAGCAGTACTTC
D gene: TRBD2; J gene: TRBJ2-2; V gene: TRBV29-1; clone size: .; CDR3 protein: CSGRTSGTTGELFF; CDR3 DNA: TGCAGCGGCCGGACTAGCGGGACGACCGGGGAGCTGTTTTTT
D gene: TRBD2; J gene: TRBJ2-7; V gene: TRBV7-9; clone size: .; CDR3 protein: CASSQHGLAAREQYF; CDR3 DNA: TGTGCCAGCAGCCAACACGGACTAGCGGCCCGTGAGCAGTACTTC
D gene: .; J gene: TRBJ1-2; V gene: TRBV19; clone size: many; CDR3 protein: CASSLNLGGNGYTF; CDR3 DNA: TGTGCCAGTAGTCTGAATTTGGGAGGGAATGGCTACACCTTC
D gene: .; J gene: TRBJ2-2; V gene: TRBV5-1; clone size: many; CDR3 protein: CASGQENTGELFF; CDR3 DNA: TGCGCGTCCGGTCAGGAGAACACCGGGGAGCTGTTTTTT
D gene: .; J gene: TRBJ2-6; V gene: TRBV7-8; clone size: .; CDR3 protein: CASSLGTGGRTGANVLTF; CDR3 DNA: TGTGCCAGCAGCTTAGGTACAGGTGGGAGAACTGGGGCCAACGTCCTGACTTTC
D gene: .; J gene: TRBJ2-7; V gene: TRBV27; clone size: few; CDR3 protein: CASTLMGVRYEQYF; CDR3 DNA: TGTGCCAGCACCCTAATGGGGGTTAGATACGAGCAGTACTTC
D gene: .; J gene: TRBJ1-1; V gene: TRBV14; clone size: many; CDR3 protein: CASSQERGAKDTEAFF; CDR3 DNA: TGTGCCAGCAGCCAAGAGAGGGGGGCGAAGGACACTGAAGCTTTCTTT
D gene: .; J gene: TRBJ1-2; V gene: TRBV20-1; clone size: many; CDR3 protein: CSARGPNYGYTF; CDR3 DNA: TGCAGTGCTAGGGGACCTAACTATGGCTACACCTTC
D gene: .; J gene: TRBJ1-5; V gene: TRBV19; clone size: .; CDR3 protein: CASSMTESNQPQHF; CDR3 DNA: TGTGCCAGTAGTATGACGGAAAGTAATCAGCCCCAGCATTTT
D gene: .; J gene: TRBJ1-2; V gene: TRBV7-3; clone size: .; CDR3 protein: CASSLRMVRGGTHYGYTF; CDR3 DNA: TGTGCCAGCAGCTTACGAATGGTCAGGGGTGGTACCCACTATGGCTACACCTTC
D gene: .; J gene: TRBJ1-5; V gene: TRBV6-6; clone size: few; CDR3 protein: CASTIRGGVQPQHF; CDR3 DNA: TGTGCCAGCACCATAAGGGGGGGGGTTCAGCCCCAGCATTTT
D gene: TRBD1; J gene: TRBJ1-3; V gene: TRBV7-2; clone size: many; CDR3 protein: CASSLAGTGFGNTIYF; CDR3 DNA: TGTGCCAGCAGCTTAGCTGGGACAGGTTTTGGAAACACCATATATTTT